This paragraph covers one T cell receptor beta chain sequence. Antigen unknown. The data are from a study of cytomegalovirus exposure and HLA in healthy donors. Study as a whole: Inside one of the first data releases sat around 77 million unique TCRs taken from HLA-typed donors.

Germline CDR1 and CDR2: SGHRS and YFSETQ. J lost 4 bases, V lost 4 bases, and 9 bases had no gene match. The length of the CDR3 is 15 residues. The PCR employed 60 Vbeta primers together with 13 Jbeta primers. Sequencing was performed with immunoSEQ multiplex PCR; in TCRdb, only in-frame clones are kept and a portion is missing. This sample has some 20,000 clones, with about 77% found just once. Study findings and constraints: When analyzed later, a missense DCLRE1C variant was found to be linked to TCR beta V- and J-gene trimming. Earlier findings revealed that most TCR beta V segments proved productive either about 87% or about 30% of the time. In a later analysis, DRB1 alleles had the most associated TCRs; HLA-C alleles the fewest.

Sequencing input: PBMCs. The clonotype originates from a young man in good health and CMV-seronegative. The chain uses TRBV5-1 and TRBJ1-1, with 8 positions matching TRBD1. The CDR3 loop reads CASSLGTGTTTEAFF. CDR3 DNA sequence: TGCGCCAGCAGCCTAGGGACAGGTACGACCACTGAAGCTTTCTTT.